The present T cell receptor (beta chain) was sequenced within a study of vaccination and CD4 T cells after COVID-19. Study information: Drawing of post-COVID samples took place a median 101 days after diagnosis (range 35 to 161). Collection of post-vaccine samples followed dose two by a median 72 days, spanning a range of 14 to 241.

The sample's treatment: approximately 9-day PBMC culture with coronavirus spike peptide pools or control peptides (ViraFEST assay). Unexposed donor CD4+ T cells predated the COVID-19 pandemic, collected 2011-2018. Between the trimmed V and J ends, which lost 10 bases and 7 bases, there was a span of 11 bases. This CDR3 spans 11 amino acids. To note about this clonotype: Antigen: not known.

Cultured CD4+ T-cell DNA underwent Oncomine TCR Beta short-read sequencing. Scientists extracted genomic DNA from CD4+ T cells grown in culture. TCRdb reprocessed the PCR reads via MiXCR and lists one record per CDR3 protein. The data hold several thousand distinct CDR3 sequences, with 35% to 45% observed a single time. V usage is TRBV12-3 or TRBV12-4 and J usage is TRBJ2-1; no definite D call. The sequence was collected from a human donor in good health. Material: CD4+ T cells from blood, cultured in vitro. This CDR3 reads CATKLRNEQFF. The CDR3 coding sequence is TGTGCCACCAAACTCCGGAATGAGCAGTTCTTC.